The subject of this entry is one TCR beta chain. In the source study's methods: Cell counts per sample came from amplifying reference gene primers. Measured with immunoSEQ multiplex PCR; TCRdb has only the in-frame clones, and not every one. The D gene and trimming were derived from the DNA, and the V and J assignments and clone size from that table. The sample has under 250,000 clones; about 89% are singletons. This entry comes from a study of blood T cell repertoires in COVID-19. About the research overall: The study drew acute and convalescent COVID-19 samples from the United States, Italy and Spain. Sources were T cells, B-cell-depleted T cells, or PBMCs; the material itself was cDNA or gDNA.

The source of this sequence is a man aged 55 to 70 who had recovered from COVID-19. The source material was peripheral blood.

The CDR3 DNA is TGTGCCAGCAGGAAGGACAGCTACTCTGGAAACACCATATATTTT. Translation: CASRKDSYSGNTIYF. The chain joins TRBV27 to TRBJ1-3, with a weak D call TRBD1 (6 bases). This CDR3 is built from 15 residues. V was shortened by 6 bases and J by 0 bases, with 12 bases between the two germline ends. The germline CDR1 and CDR2 sequences are MNHEY and SMNVEV (reference sequence).